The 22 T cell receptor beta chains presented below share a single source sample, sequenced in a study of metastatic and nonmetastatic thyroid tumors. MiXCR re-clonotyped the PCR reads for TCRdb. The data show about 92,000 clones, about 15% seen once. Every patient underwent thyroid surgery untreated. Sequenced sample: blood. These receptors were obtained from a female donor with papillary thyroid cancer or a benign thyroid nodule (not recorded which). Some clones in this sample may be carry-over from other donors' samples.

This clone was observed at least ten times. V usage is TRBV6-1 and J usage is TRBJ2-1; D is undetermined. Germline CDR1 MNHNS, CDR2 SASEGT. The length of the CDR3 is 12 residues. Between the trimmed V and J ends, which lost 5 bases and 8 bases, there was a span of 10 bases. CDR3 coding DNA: TGTGCCAGCAGTAACGGGTTAGATGAGCAGTTCTTC. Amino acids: CASSNGLDEQFF.

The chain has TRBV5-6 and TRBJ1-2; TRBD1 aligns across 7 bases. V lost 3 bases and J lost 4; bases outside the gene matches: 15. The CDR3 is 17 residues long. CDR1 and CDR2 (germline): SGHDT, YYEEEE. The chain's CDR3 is CASSYPWAGGRSYGYTF. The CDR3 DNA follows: TGTGCCAGCAGCTACCCCTGGGCAGGGGGAAGATCCTATGGCTACACCTTC.

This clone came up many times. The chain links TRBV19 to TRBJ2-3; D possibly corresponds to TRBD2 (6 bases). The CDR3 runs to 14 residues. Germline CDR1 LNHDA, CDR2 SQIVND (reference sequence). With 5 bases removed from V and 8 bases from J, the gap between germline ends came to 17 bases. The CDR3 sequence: CASSSTDSGGTQYF. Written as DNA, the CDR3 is TGTGCCAGTAGTTCGACCGACTCCGGGGGTACGCAGTATTTT. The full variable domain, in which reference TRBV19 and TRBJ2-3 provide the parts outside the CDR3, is DGGITQSPKYLFRKEGQNVTLSCEQNLNHDAMYWYRQDPGQGLRLIYYSQIVNDFQKGDIAEGYSVSREKKESFPLTVTSAQKNPTAFYLCASSSTDSGGTQYFGPGTRLTVL.

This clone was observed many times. The CDR3 DNA reads TGTGCCAGCAGACACCAACAGGGGGCATCCTACGAGCAGTACTTC. As protein: CASRHQQGASYEQYF. The chain joins TRBV6-1 to TRBJ2-7; 9 nucleotides agree with TRBD1. Looked up from germline, CDR1 is MNHNS and CDR2 is SASEGT. The CDR3 loop spans 15 amino acids. Trimming removed 6 bases from V and 1 base from J; junction bases left unmatched: 7.

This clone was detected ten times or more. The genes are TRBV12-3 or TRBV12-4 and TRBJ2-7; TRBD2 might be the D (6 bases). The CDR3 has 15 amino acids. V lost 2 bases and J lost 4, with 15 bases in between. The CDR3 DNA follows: TGTGCCAGCAGTTTAACTCGGGAGAGACTTTACGAGCAGTACTTC. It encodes CASSLTRERLYEQYF.

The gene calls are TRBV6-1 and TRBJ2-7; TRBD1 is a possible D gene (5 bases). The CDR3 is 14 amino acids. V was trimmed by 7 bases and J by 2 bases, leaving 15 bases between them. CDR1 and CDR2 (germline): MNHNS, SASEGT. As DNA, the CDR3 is TGTGCCAGCAATGGGGCTTACAAACCCTACGAGCAGTACTTC. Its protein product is CASNGAYKPYEQYF.

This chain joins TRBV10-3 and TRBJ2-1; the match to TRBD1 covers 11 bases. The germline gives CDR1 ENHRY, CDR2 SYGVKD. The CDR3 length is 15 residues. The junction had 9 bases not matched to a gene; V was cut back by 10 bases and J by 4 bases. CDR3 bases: TGTGCCACTTGCACCGGGACAGGGGGATACAATGAGCAGTTCTTC. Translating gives CATCTGTGGYNEQFF.

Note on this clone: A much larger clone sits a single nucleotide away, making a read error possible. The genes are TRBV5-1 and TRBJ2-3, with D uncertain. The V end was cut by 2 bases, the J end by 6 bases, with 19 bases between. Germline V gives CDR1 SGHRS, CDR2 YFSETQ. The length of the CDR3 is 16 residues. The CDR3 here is CASSLGQAARLDTQYF. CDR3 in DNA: TGCGCCAGCAGCTTAGGCCAGGCCGCCCGGTTGGATACGCAGTATTTT.

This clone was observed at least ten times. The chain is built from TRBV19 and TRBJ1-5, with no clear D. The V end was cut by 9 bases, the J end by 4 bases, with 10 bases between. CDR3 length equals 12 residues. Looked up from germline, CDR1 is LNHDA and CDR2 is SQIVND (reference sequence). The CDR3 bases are TGTGCCAGCCAGACCGTAAATCAGCCCCAGCATTTT. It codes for CASQTVNQPQHF.

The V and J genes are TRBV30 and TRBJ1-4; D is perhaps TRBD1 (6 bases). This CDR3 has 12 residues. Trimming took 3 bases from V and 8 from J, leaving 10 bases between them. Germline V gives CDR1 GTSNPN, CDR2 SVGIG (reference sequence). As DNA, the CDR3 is TGTGCCTGGAGACAGGGACGAGAAAAACTGTTTTTT. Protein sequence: CAWRQGREKLFF.

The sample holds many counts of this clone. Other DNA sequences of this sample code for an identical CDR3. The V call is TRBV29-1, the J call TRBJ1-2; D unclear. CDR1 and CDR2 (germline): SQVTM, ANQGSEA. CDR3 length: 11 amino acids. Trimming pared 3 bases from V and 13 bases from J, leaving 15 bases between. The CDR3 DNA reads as TGCAGCGTTGACCTCGGCGGGGTTTGCACCTTC. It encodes CSVDLGGVCTF.

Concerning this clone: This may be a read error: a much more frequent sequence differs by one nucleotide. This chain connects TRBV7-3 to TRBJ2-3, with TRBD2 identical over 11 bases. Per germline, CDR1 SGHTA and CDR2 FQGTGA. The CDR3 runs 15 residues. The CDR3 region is CASSLAGTSGDTQCF. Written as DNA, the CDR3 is TGTGCCAGCAGCTTAGCCGGGACTAGCGGAGATACGCAGTGTTTT. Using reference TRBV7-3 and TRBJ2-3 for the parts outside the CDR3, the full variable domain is GAGVSQTPSNKVTEKGKYVELRCDPISGHTALYWYRQSLGQGPEFLIYFQGTGAADDSGLPNDRFFAVRPEGSVSTLKIQRTERGDSAVYLCASSLAGTSGDTQCFGPGTRLTVL.

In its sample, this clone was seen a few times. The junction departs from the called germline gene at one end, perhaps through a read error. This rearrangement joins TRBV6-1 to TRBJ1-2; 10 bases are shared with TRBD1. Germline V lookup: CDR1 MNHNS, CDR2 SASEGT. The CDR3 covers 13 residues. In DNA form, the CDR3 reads TGTGCCAGCAGCAGGACAGGGGGACAGGGCTACAACTTC. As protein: CASSRTGGQGYNF.

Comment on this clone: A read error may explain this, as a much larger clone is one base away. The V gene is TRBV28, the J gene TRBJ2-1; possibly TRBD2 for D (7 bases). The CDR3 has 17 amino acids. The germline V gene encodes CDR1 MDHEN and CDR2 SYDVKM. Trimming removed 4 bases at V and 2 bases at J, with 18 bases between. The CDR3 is CASSSWTRGGAYNEQFF. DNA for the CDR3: TGTGCCAGCAGTTCCTGGACTAGAGGGGGGGCCTACAATGAGCAGTTCTTC.

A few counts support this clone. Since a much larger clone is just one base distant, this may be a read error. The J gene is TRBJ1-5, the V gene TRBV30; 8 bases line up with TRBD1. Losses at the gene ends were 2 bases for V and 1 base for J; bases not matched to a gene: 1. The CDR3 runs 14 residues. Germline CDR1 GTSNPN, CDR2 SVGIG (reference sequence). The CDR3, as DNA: TGTGCCTGGAGTCAGGGGGCCAGCAATCAGCCCCAGCATTTT. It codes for CAWSQGASNQPQHF.

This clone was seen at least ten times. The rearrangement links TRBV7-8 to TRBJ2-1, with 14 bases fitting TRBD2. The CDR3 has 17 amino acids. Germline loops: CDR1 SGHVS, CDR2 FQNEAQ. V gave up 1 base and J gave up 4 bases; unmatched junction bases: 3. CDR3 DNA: TGTGCCAGCAGCTTAGAGCGGACTAGCGGGGGGTACAATGAGCAGTTCTTC. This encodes CASSLERTSGGYNEQFF.

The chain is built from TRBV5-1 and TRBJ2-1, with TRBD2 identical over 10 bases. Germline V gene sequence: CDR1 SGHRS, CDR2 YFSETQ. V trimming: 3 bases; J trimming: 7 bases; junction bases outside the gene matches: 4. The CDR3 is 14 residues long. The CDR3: CASSWSGGANEQFF. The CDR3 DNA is TGCGCCAGCAGCTGGAGCGGGGGGGCGAATGAGCAGTTCTTC.

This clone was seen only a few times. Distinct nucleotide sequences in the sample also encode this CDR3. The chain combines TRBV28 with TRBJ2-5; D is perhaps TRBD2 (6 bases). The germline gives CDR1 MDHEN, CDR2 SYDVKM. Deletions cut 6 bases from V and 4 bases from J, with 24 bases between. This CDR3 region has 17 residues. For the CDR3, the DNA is TGTGCCAGCAGCCCACTTTTTAGGGGAGGTTGGGTAGAGACCCAGTACTTC. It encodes CASSPLFRGGWVETQYF.

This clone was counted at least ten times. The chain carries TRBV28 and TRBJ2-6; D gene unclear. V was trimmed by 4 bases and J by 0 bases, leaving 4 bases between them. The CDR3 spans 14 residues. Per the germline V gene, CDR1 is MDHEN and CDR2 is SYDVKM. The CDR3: CASSSRSGANVLTF. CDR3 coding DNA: TGTGCCAGCAGTTCTCGCTCTGGGGCCAACGTCCTGACTTTC.

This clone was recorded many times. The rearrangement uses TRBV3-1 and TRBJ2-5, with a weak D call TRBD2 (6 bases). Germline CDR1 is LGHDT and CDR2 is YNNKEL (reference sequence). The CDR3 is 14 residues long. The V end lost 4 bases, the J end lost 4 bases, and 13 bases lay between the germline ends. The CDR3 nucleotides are TGTGCCAGCAGCCCCGGGAGTAATCGAGAGACCCAGTACTTC. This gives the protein CASSPGSNRETQYF.

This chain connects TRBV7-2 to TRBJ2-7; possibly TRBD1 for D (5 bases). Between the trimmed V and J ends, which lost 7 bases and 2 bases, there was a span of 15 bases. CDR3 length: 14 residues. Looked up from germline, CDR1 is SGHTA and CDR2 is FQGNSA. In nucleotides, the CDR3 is TGTGCCAGCACCCACAGGTTGCTAACCTACGAGCAGTACTTC. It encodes CASTHRLLTYEQYF.

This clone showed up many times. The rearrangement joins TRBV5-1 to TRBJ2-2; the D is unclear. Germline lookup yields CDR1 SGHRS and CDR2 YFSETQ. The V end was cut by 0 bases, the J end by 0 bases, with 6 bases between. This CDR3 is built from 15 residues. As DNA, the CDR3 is TGCGCCAGCAGCTTGGGCACCTCGAACACCGGGGAGCTGTTTTTT. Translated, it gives CASSLGTSNTGELFF.